The 19 T cell receptor beta chains given below trace back to one sample, sequenced in a study of T-cell memory formation after mild COVID-19. From the 5' RACE reads, TCRdb called clonotypes with MiXCR, one entry per CDR3 protein. The sample shows around 300,000 distinct CDR3 sequences, around 19% of them seen only once. Sequencing was performed on PBMCs or a T cell subset sorted from them (not recorded which). These receptors were collected from a man aged 18 to 30 who had mild COVID-19 (a few samples of this study predate the infection). Cell type and time point are not known.

This clonotype was counted many times. For the CDR3, the DNA is TGTGCCAGCAGGCGGGCAGGGGCCCTATTAAGCGAGCAGTACTTC. Residues: CASRRAGALLSEQYF. J is TRBJ2-7 and V is TRBV7-9; tentative D call: TRBD1 (6 bases). The CDR3 covers 15 residues. The germline CDR1 and CDR2 sequences are SEHNR and FQNEAQ (reference sequence). V lost 6 bases and J 6 bases, leaving 21 bases between the germline ends.

This clonotype was observed a few times. The chain is built from TRBV29-1 and TRBJ2-1, with 7 bases that match TRBD2. The CDR3 covers 16 residues. Trimming cost V 1 base and J 6 bases; bases outside gene matches: 12. Germline-derived CDR1 and CDR2 are SQVTM and ANQGSEA. As DNA, the CDR3 is TGCAGCGTTGAAGTAGGGGAGGGCCCAAGTTTCAATGAGCAGTTCTTC. It translates to CSVEVGEGPSFNEQFF.

This clonotype was detected only a few times. The V and J genes are TRBV29-1 and TRBJ2-5, with 10 bases fitting TRBD1. J gave up 4 bases and V 7 bases, and 0 bases lay outside the gene matches. Germline CDR1 and CDR2: SQVTM and ANQGSEA. CDR3 length: 11 amino acids. DNA of the CDR3: TGCAGCGGGACAGGGGGAGAGACCCAGTACTTC. It translates to CSGTGGETQYF.

The chain carries TRBV9 and TRBJ1-1; D is possibly TRBD1 (6 bases). V was shortened by 4 bases and J by 4 bases, with 17 bases between the two germline ends. Looked up from germline, CDR1 is SGDLS and CDR2 is YYNGEE. The CDR3 has 15 amino acids. The CDR3 DNA reads TGTGCCAGCAGCAAAACCAGGGGACGCTTCACTGAAGCTTTCTTT. Translating gives CASSKTRGRFTEAFF.

V is TRBV11-2 and J is TRBJ1-1, with no clear D. This CDR3 region has 13 residues. V lost 4 bases and J lost 4, with 10 bases in between. In germline, CDR1 is SGHAT, CDR2 FQNNGV. CDR3 amino acids: CASSSEMRTEAFF. The CDR3 nucleotides read TGTGCCAGCAGCTCAGAGATGCGCACTGAAGCTTTCTTT. The whole variable domain, remainder taken from reference TRBV11-2 and TRBJ1-1, is EAGVAQSPRYKIIEKRQSVAFWCNPISGHATLYWYQQILGQGPKLLIQFQNNGVVDDSQLPKDRFSAERLKGVDSTLKIQPAKLEDSAVYLCASSSEMRTEAFFGQGTRLTVV.

The gene calls are TRBV6-4 and TRBJ2-3; D gene uncertain. The CDR3 contains 13 residues. The V end was cut by 6 bases, the J end by 2 bases, with 9 bases between. Germline V gives CDR1 MRHNA, CDR2 SNTAGT. The CDR3: CASRQQITDTQYF. The CDR3, as DNA: TGTGCCAGCAGGCAGCAGATCACAGATACGCAGTATTTT.

The rearrangement joins TRBV7-2 to TRBJ2-2, with D possibly being TRBD2 (6 bases). The V and J ends lost 1 base and 4 bases respectively, with 13 bases between them. The CDR3 has 16 amino acids. The germline V gene encodes CDR1 SGHTA and CDR2 FQGNSA. CDR3 sequence: CASSLVYRRGTGELFF. DNA of the CDR3: TGTGCCAGCAGCTTAGTTTATAGGCGGGGCACCGGGGAGCTGTTTTTT.

The rearrangement uses TRBV7-8 and TRBJ1-6; perhaps TRBD1 as D (6 bases). This CDR3 spans 18 amino acids. Per the germline V gene, CDR1 is SGHVS and CDR2 is FQNEAQ. V was pared by 4 bases and J by 1 base, with 17 bases between. The CDR3 loop is CASSSVSGGASYNSPLHF. CDR3 in DNA: TGTGCCAGCAGCTCCGTATCCGGGGGCGCATCCTATAATTCACCCCTCCACTTT.

The chain recombines TRBV10-2 with TRBJ2-7; D gene ambiguous. V dropped 2 bases and J dropped 2 bases, with 7 bases sitting between them. This CDR3 spans 13 amino acids. Germline CDR1 is WSHSY and CDR2 is SAAADI. The CDR3, as DNA: TGCGCCAGCAGTGAGAGGCTCACCTACGAGCAGTACTTC. Translation: CASSERLTYEQYF.

The sample holds a few counts of this clonotype. This sequence joins TRBV20-1 and TRBJ1-2; no firm D call. Germline V gene sequence: CDR1 DFQATT, CDR2 SNEGSKA (reference sequence). CDR3 length: 13 residues. V lost 0 bases and J 2 bases, leaving 7 bases between the germline ends. CDR3 sequence reads: CSARDPGNYGYTF. CDR3 nucleotides: TGCAGTGCTAGAGATCCTGGGAACTATGGCTACACCTTC.

The gene calls are TRBV12-3 or TRBV12-4 and TRBJ1-1; TRBD1 might be the D (5 bases). V lost 6 bases and J lost 5, with 16 bases in between. This CDR3 contains 14 residues. The CDR3 bases are TGTGCCAGCAGCCTTGCATGGGGCGTTACTGAAGCTTTCTTT. It specifies CASSLAWGVTEAFF.

CDR3 DNA: TGTGCCAGCAGCTCAAATCCGGGCTACGCCTATACTGAAGCTTTCTTT. The encoded protein is CASSSNPGYAYTEAFF. The V gene is TRBV7-9, the J gene TRBJ1-1, with D uncertain. V was shortened by 4 bases and J by 5 bases, with 20 bases between the two germline ends. CDR1 and CDR2 from the germline V gene are SEHNR and FQNEAQ (reference sequence). CDR3 length: 16 residues.

This clonotype was observed a handful of times. The gene calls are TRBV20-1 and TRBJ2-1; D call uncertain. Germline assignment: CDR1 DFQATT and CDR2 SNEGSKA (reference sequence). The CDR3 is made up of 14 amino acids. Trimming stripped 1 base from V and 0 bases from J, with 7 bases between. CDR3 in DNA: TGCAGTGCTAGAGCAGCCAGCTCCTACAATGAGCAGTTCTTC. It specifies CSARAASSYNEQFF.

The rearrangement joins TRBV7-2 to TRBJ2-3, with no clear D. Deletions cut 5 bases from V and 2 bases from J, with 14 bases between. This CDR3 spans 15 amino acids. Germline V gives CDR1 SGHTA, CDR2 FQGNSA. The CDR3 sequence: CASSETIAFTDTQYF. Written as DNA, the CDR3 is TGTGCCAGCAGCGAAACAATAGCTTTCACAGATACGCAGTATTTT.

The chain joins TRBV7-9 to TRBJ2-1, with TRBD1 identical over 8 bases. CDR1 is SEHNR and CDR2 is FQNEAQ in the germline V gene (reference sequence). This CDR3 spans 15 amino acids. V lost 4 bases and J lost 2; bases outside the gene matches: 4. The CDR3 DNA follows: TGTGCCAGCAGCTGGGACAGGTTGGCCTACAATGAGCAGTTCTTC. Its translation: CASSWDRLAYNEQFF. The complete variable domain, with remaining parts taken from reference TRBV7-9 and TRBJ2-1, reads DTGVSQNPRHKITKRGQNVTFRCDPISEHNRLYWYRQTLGQGPEFLTYFQNEAQLEKSRLLSDRFSAERPKGSFSTLEIQRTEQGDSAMYLCASSWDRLAYNEQFFGPGTRLTVL.

The chain combines TRBV5-5 with TRBJ1-4; the D is unclear. Trimming shortened V by 2 bases and J by 0 bases, and 11 bases separated the two germline ends. The length of the CDR3 is 16 residues. Germline CDR1 SGHKS, CDR2 YYEKEE (reference sequence). The CDR3 DNA reads TGTGCCAGCAGCTTCAATCAGTGGTCAACTAATGAAAAACTGTTTTTT. It translates to CASSFNQWSTNEKLFF. The variable domain in full, with the rest retrieved from reference TRBV5-5 and TRBJ1-4, is DAGVTQSPTHLIKTRGQQVTLRCSPISGHKSVSWYQQVLGQGPQFIFQYYEKEERGRGNFPDRFSARQFPNYSSELNVNALLLGDSALYLCASSFNQWSTNEKLFFGSGTQLSVL.

The chain combines TRBV5-1 with TRBJ2-6; 9 positions agree with TRBD1. V dropped 4 bases and J dropped 2; count of bases not matched to a gene: 7. Germline V gives CDR1 SGHRS, CDR2 YFSETQ. The CDR3 has 17 residues. The CDR3 bases are TGCGCCAGCAGCCCAGGGACAGGGCATGCTGGGGCCAACGTCCTGACTTTC. This gives the protein CASSPGTGHAGANVLTF. Using reference TRBV5-1 and TRBJ2-6 for the parts outside the CDR3, the full variable domain is KAGVTQTPRYLIKTRGQQVTLSCSPISGHRSVSWYQQTPGQGLQFLFEYFSETQRNKGNFPGRFSGRQFSNSRSEMNVSTLELGDSALYLCASSPGTGHAGANVLTFGAGSRLTVL.

The chain links TRBV4-2 to TRBJ2-2, with D tentatively TRBD1 (5 bases). Deletions cut 0 bases from V and 6 bases from J, with 14 bases between. From germline, CDR1 is LGHNA and CDR2 YNFKEQ. This CDR3 region has 16 residues. As DNA, the CDR3 is TGTGCCAGCAGCCAAGAAGGGGTAAATTTGGCCGGGGAGCTGTTTTTT. Its protein product is CASSQEGVNLAGELFF.

This clonotype was seen a few times. The chain joins TRBV5-6 to TRBJ2-3, with 10 bases identical to TRBD2. The CDR3 is 16 amino acids. Germline-derived CDR1 and CDR2 are SGHDT and YYEEEE. J lost 2 bases, V lost 5 bases, and 8 bases had no gene match. CDR3 loop: CASRYASGGLTDTQYF. CDR3 in DNA: TGTGCCAGCAGATATGCTAGCGGGGGACTCACAGATACGCAGTATTTT.